The 10 T cell receptor beta chains below were found in one sample sequenced in a study of T cell responses to AZD1222 COVID-19 vaccine. The method was immunoSEQ multiplex PCR; TCRdb's version includes in-frame clones alone and lacks a portion of them. In the table there are roughly 72,000 clones, approximately 88% of which are singletons. The source was peripheral blood, collected 28 days after the second dose of the MenACWY control vaccine. These receptors were collected from an adult who received the MenACWY meningococcal vaccine as a control.

The chain carries TRBV7-9 and TRBJ1-5, with D tentatively TRBD1 (6 bases). Germline lookup yields CDR1 SEHNR and CDR2 FQNEAQ (reference sequence). The CDR3 consists of 16 residues. The V gene lost 4 bases and the J gene lost 0 bases, with 13 bases spanning the gap. The CDR3 loop reads CASSSVGGPSNQPQHF. CDR3 DNA: TGTGCCAGCAGCTCCGTGGGGGGGCCTAGCAATCAGCCCCAGCATTTT.

Here the CDR3 reads CASTPRGTGAKNIQYF. For the CDR3, the DNA is TGTGCCAGTACCCCGAGGGGGACAGGGGCCAAAAACATTCAGTACTTC. The chain has TRBV19 and TRBJ2-4; 9 nucleotides agree with TRBD1. Trimming took 7 bases from V and 1 from J; bases not matched to a gene: 8. Germline values: CDR1 LNHDA, CDR2 SQIVND (reference sequence). There are 16 residues in the CDR3.

The gene calls are TRBV4-1 and TRBJ1-3; 9 bases fit TRBD1. The length of the CDR3 is 16 residues. V trimming: 3 bases; J trimming: 4 bases; junction bases outside the gene matches: 7. Germline values: CDR1 MGHRA, CDR2 YSYEKL. The CDR3 region is CASSHRTGEGGNTIYF. The CDR3 DNA reads TGCGCCAGCAGCCACCGGACAGGGGAAGGCGGAAACACCATATATTTT.

CDR3 nucleotide sequence: TGTGCCAGCAGTTTAGTTTTAACCGAAGCTTTCTTT. This sequence encodes CASSLVLTEAFF. This chain joins TRBV12-3 or TRBV12-4 and TRBJ1-1; D gene uncertain. Trimming took 1 base from V and 8 from J, leaving 8 bases between them. This CDR3 comprises 12 residues.

The CDR3 nucleotides are TGTGCTAGTGGTTTGCCCAGATTACAGGGACACTATGGCTACACCTTC. This translates into CASGLPRLQGHYGYTF. J is TRBJ1-2 and V is TRBV12-5, with a weak D call TRBD1 (6 bases). Germline V gives CDR1 LGHNT, CDR2 FRNRAP. Trimming pared 2 bases from V and 3 bases from J, leaving 16 bases between. The CDR3 spans 16 residues. Variable domain in full (rest from reference TRBV12-5 and TRBJ1-2): DARVTQTPRHKVTEMGQEVTMRCQPILGHNTVFWYRQTMMQGLELLAYFRNRAPLDDSGMPKDRFSAEMPDATLATLKIQPSEPRDSAVYFCASGLPRLQGHYGYTFGSGTRLTVV.

This clone has just a few counts. V gene TRBV6-6 combines with J gene TRBJ2-6; D possibly corresponds to TRBD1 (6 bases). The CDR3 is 15 amino acids. Looked up from germline, CDR1 is MNHNY and CDR2 is SVGAGI (reference sequence). V was shortened by 2 bases and J by 2 bases, with 7 bases between the two germline ends. The CDR3 protein is CASSYGGPGANVLTF. The CDR3 bases are TGTGCCAGCAGTTACGGGGGCCCTGGGGCCAACGTCCTGACTTTC.

Remarks on this clone: The germline gene is not matched at one end of the junction; a read error may be the cause. V usage is TRBV6-5 and J usage is TRBJ1-6; D is perhaps TRBD1 (6 bases). In germline, CDR1 is MNHEY, CDR2 SVGAGI. The CDR3 totals 16 residues. The CDR3 spells CASNYSPGVGNSPLHF. The CDR3 region has the DNA TGTGCCAGCAATTACTCGCCAGGGGTAGGGAATTCACCCCTCCACTTT.

The J gene is TRBJ2-1, the V gene TRBV7-8; D remains unclear. CDR1 and CDR2 from the germline V gene are SGHVS and FQNEAQ. CDR3 length equals 13 residues. Trimming cost V 1 base and J 6 bases, with 7 bases left between them. Written as DNA, the CDR3 is TGTGCCAGCAGCTTAGAAGTGGGCAATGAGCAGTTCTTC. Translated: CASSLEVGNEQFF.

The chain joins TRBV19 to TRBJ2-2, with 7 bases aligning to TRBD1. V trimming: 4 bases; J trimming: 6 bases; junction bases outside the gene matches: 8. Germline lookup yields CDR1 LNHDA and CDR2 SQIVND (reference sequence). CDR3 size: 15 residues. CDR3 in amino acids: CASSSQGETAGELFF. CDR3 DNA: TGTGCCAGTAGTAGCCAGGGGGAGACTGCCGGGGAGCTGTTTTTT.

The chain recombines TRBV7-9 with TRBJ2-1; D not certain. V dropped 3 bases and J dropped 2 bases, with 5 bases sitting between them. Per the germline V gene, CDR1 is SEHNR and CDR2 is FQNEAQ (reference sequence). This CDR3 is 13 amino acids long. This chain's CDR3 is CASSFGPYNEQFF. The CDR3 bases are TGTGCCAGCAGCTTTGGCCCCTACAATGAGCAGTTCTTC.